This T cell receptor (beta chain) was documented in a study of shared clonotypes between healthy human individuals. CD45RO-negative CD8 cells positively selected for CCR7 made up the naive population, which excluded terminally differentiated effector memory CD45RA+ cells. V shed 7 bases and J shed 4 bases, with 15 bases lying between them. Per germline, CDR1 MNHEY and CDR2 SMNVEV (reference sequence). The CDR3 length is 14 residues. Notes on the study in general: Sample collection involved blood only; tissue repertoires are likely different.

The protocol was immunoSEQ multiplex PCR, while the TCRdb copy is restricted to in-frame clones and leaves out a portion. The sample includes 550,000 to 750,000 clones, roughly 95% of them seen just once. Regarding this clone: The antigen is undetermined.

Sequences were obtained from naive CD8+ T cells sorted from blood. The receptor was derived from a woman in her 30s in good health. This chain connects TRBV27 to TRBJ2-3; D tentatively reads TRBD1 or TRBD2 (5 bases each). As DNA, the CDR3 is TGTGCCAGCACCACGAGAGGGGTGGCAGATACGCAGTATTTT. Its protein is CASTTRGVADTQYF.